This TCR beta chain emerged from a study of blood T cell repertoires in COVID-19. Study overall: PBMCs, B-cell-depleted T cells, or T cells provided the cDNA or gDNA that made up the material.

Methods used by the authors: Reference gene primer amplification yielded estimated nucleated cell counts. The repertoire was sequenced with immunoSEQ multiplex PCR; TCRdb's copy has only in-frame clones and lacks some. The DNA gave D and trimming, while V, J and clone size come from that table. Altogether roughly 180,000 clones are present, roughly 76% being singletons, with the ten largest covering 11%. Germline CDR1 and CDR2: SEHNR and FQNEAQ (reference sequence). This CDR3 comprises 12 residues. V gave up 6 bases and J gave up 10 bases; unmatched junction bases: 6. The genes are TRBV7-9 and TRBJ2-1, with 7 bases aligning to TRBD2. The receptor was isolated from a woman in her thirties or forties with COVID-19, enrolled during active disease. The sample comprised peripheral blood. The CDR3 nucleotides read TGTGCCAGCAGACCGAGCGGGAACGAGCAGTTCTTC. Its protein product is CASRPSGNEQFF.